This TCR beta chain stems from a study of blood T cells in healthy people across ages. This clonotype was seen more than once but under ten times. The second PCR ran about 6 to 12 cycles with a sample-barcoded 5' primer and J-beta primers. Every cDNA molecule carried a tag from a template-switch adaptor bearing 12 random nucleotides. MiXCR was run by TCRdb on the 5' RACE reads, yielding one entry per CDR3 protein. The data show more than 550,000 distinct CDR3 sequences, with over 20% seen just once and about 22% held by the top ten. V was shortened by 2 bases and J by 4 bases, with 14 bases between the two germline ends. Germline V CDR1 and CDR2: LGHNA, YSLEER. This CDR3 has 15 amino acids.

J is TRBJ2-5 and V is TRBV4-3; D uncertain. Sequencing input: blood. The TCR sequence derives from a man in his 70s in good health. CDR3 bases: TGCGCCAGCAGCCAAATGCTAACGATCGCAGAGACCCAGTACTTC. Its protein product is CASSQMLTIAETQYF.